This TCR beta chain was profiled in a study of shared clonotypes between healthy human individuals. This table comes from immunoSEQ multiplex PCR, and its TCRdb copy is limited to in-frame clones, with some not included. The sample lists about 2 million clones, about 95% seen once, with 0.9% to 1.5% in the top ten. Losses at the gene ends were 7 bases for V and 1 base for J; bases not matched to a gene: 13. Germline CDR1 is SGHTA and CDR2 is FQGNSA. The CDR3 extends over 17 amino acids. As defined, naive CD8 cells were CD45RO-negative and positively selected for CCR7, with terminally differentiated effector memory CD45RA+ cells excluded.

The material sequenced was naive CD8+ T cells sorted from blood. The gene calls are TRBV7-2 and TRBJ2-5; 9 bases map to TRBD2. This TCR was recovered from a man in his late teens or twenties in good health. The CDR3 is CASTAGLAWGPQETQYF. DNA of the CDR3: TGTGCCAGCACCGCAGGACTAGCGTGGGGGCCCCAAGAGACCCAGTACTTC.